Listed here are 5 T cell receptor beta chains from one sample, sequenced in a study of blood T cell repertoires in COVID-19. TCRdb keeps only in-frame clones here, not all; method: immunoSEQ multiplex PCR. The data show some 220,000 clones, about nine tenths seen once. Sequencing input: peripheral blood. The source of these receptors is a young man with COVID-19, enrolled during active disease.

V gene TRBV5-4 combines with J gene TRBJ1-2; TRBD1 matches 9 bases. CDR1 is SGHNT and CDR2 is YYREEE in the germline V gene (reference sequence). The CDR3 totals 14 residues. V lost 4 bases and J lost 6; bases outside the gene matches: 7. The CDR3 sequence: CASSRDRGNDGYTF. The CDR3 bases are TGTGCCAGCAGCAGAGACAGGGGGAACGATGGCTACACCTTC.

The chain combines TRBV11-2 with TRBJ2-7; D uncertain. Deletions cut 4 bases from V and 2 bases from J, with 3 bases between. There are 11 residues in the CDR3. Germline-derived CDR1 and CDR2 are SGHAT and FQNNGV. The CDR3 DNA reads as TGTGCCAGCAGCTATACCTACGAGCAGTACTTC. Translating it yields CASSYTYEQYF.

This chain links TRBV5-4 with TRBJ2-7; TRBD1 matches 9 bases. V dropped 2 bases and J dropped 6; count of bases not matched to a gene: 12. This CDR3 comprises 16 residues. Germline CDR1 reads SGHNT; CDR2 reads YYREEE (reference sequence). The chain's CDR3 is CASSLPSGTGSTEQYF. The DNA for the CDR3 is TGTGCCAGCAGCTTACCATCCGGGACAGGGTCTACCGAGCAGTACTTC.

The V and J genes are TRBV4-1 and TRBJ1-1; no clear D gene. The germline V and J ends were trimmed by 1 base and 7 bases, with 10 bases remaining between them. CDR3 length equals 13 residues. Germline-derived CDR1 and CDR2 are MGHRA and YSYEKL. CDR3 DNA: TGCGCCAGCAGCCAAGTGCGCGGAGGTGAAGCTTTCTTT. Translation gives CASSQVRGGEAFF.

CDR3 sequence reads: CASSLPSSGNTIYF. The CDR3 coding sequence is TGTGCCAGCAGCTTACCCAGCTCTGGAAACACCATATATTTT. The chain is built from TRBV7-6 and TRBJ1-3; no firm D call. The CDR3 loop spans 14 amino acids. Per germline, CDR1 SGHVS and CDR2 FNYEAQ. V was cut by 2 bases and J by 0 bases, with 5 bases left in between.